A selection of T cell receptor beta chains follows, all from one sample in a study of STAT3 mutations in large granular lymphocyte leukemia. Here immunoSEQ multiplex PCR was the method, and the copy in TCRdb shows in-frame clones only, minus some. The data hold 10,000 or so clones, with approximately 90% observed a single time. Sequenced input: peripheral blood mononuclear cells. The receptors derive from a man aged 55 to 70 with T-cell large granular lymphocyte leukemia. Some clones in this sample may be carry-over from other donors' samples. The conserved cysteine and the conserved F or W are not part of the CDR3 here. Each record gives: V gene, J gene, CDR3 protein.

TRBV11-3,TRBJ1-1,ASSSVGFPGQGNTEAF
TRBV4-1,TRBJ1-4,ASSRDHSATNEKLF
TRBV19,TRBJ1-1,ASSIGYPGLNTEAF
TRBV11-1,TRBJ2-1,ASSFVTSDYNEQF
TRBV11-2,TRBJ2-1,ASSSGGGRNSYNEQF
TRBV4-3,TRBJ2-1,ASSQDFPLANEQF
TRBV2,TRBJ2-5,ASSEARGGQETQY
TRBV9,TRBJ2-2,ASRAGDATGELF
TRBV4-2,TRBJ2-3,ASSQGDTQY
TRBV9,TRBJ2-3,ASSGVSPSQY
TRBV18,TRBJ2-5,ASSPPSGIGETQY